This T cell receptor (beta chain) was observed in a study of cytomegalovirus exposure and HLA in healthy donors. Study observations and caveats: Researchers catalogued approximately 160 TCR beta chains as cytomegalovirus-associated. CMV antigen specificity was confirmed in vitro for three CMV-associated chains. Cytomegalovirus status was reportedly diagnosed by the classifier with high specificity and sensitivity. That first-cohort TCR clusters tended to co-occur in the 120 or so validation repertoires was found in a later analysis.

With 6 bases removed from V and 7 bases from J, the gap between germline ends came to 16 bases. Germline V gene data show CDR1 as MNHNS and CDR2 as SASEGT. The CDR3 spans 13 residues. Here immunoSEQ multiplex PCR was the method, and the copy in TCRdb shows in-frame clones only, minus some. The repertoire holds about 250,000 clones, with about 90% as singletons. Points on this clone: Its matching antigen is unknown.

Specimen: PBMCs. The TCR was taken from a man younger than 30 in good health and CMV-seropositive. The chain employs TRBV6-1 and TRBJ2-7; the D gene is possibly TRBD1 (5 bases). The CDR3 coding sequence is TGTGCCAGCAGAAACCCAGGGTTTTTGGAGCAGTACTTC. Protein sequence: CASRNPGFLEQYF.